This TCR beta chain was retrieved from a study of blood T cells in healthy people across ages. Then a second PCR, running about 6 to 12 cycles, was carried out with a sample-barcoded 5' primer and a J-beta primer mix. Each cDNA molecule carried a tag from a template-switch adaptor that contained 12 random nucleotides. All samples yielded 2.5 million or more CDR3-containing paired-end reads. TCRdb ran MiXCR on the 5' RACE reads and lists one entry per CDR3 protein. Altogether 1.5 million to 2 million distinct CDR3 sequences are present, about 49% being singletons, with the ten largest covering 2.1%. Turning to this clonotype: Its antigen remains unidentified.

General study results and limits: Nothing was known about donor CMV status, and this possibly confounded expanded clonotype changes.

In germline, CDR1 is SGHDT, CDR2 YYEEEE. This CDR3 contains 16 residues. Germline trimming cut 4 bases from V and 2 bases from J; bases unmatched to any gene: 7. PBMCs were isolated at a quantity of at least 6 million per sample. The sample taken for sequencing was blood. This clonotype was sampled from a middle-aged woman in good health. The V and J genes are TRBV5-6 and TRBJ1-5; TRBD1 aligns across 9 bases. Here the CDR3 DNA reads TGTGCCAGCAGCGGCGACAGGGGGAGCGGCAATCAGCCCCAGCATTTT. Translation gives CASSGDRGSGNQPQHF.